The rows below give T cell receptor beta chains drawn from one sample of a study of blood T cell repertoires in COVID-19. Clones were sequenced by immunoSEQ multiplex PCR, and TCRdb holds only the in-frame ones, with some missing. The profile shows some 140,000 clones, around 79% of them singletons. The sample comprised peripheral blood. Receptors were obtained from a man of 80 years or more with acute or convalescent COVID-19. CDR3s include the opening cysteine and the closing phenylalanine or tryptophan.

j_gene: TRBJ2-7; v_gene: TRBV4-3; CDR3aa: CASSQAGQGSYEQYF
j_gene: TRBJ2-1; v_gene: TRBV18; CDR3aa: CASSPQASNEQFF
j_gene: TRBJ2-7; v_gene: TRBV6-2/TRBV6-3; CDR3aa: CASSYVPGTGGRYEQYF
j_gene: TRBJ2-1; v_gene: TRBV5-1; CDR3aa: CASSLHTPGTPYNEQFF
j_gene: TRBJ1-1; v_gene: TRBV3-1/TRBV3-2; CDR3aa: CASSYLNTEAFF
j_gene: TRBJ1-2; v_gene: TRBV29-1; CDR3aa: CSVVSPRVYGYTF
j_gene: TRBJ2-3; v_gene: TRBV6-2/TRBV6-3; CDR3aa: CASSYKAGTSTDTQYF
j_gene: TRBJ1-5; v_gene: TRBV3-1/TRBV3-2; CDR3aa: CASSRGNQPQHF
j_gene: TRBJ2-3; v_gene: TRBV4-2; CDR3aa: CASSLRGASTDTQYF
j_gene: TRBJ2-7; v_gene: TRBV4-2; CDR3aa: CASSLTLGTSGGAVYEQYF
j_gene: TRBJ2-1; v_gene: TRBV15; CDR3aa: CATSRGQGSYNEQFF
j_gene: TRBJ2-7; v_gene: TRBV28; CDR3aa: CASSLSGGTAYEQYF
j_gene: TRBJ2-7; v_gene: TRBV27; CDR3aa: CASRRQGSYEQYF
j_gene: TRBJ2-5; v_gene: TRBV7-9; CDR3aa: CASSARDRGSETQYF
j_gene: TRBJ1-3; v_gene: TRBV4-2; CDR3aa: CASSQVRGSGGNTIYF
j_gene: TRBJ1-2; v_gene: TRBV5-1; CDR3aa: CASSPGTEPYNYGYTF
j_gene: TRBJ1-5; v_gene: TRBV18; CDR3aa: CASSPSGTADQPQHF
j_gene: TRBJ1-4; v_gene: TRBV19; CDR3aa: CASSPGGGSEKLFF
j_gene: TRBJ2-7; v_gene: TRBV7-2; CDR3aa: CASSLGGGGNEQYF
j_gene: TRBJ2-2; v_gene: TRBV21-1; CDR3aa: CASSKEKGAGTGELFF
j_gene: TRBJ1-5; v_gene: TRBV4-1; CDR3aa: CASSQDGRGGNQPQHF
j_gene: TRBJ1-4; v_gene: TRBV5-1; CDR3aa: CASSLAAGQEKLFF
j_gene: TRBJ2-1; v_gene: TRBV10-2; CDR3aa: CASSGGGRSYNEQFF
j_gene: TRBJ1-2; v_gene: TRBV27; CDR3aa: CASSFSRTGWDGYTF
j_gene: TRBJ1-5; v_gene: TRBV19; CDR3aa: CASSPRTALGQPQHF
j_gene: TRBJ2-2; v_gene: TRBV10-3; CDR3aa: CATSGTGGTGELFF
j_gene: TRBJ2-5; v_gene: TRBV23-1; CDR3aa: CASSNGGVGHDGGQETQYF
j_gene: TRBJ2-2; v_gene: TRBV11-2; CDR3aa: CASSLGSAATGELFF
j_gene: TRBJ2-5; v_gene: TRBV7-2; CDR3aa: CASSLVGGAVQETQYF
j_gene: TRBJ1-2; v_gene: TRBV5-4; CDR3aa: CASSPSGGADYGYTF
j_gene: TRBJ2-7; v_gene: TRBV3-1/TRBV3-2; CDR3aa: CASSLDRGPSYEQYF
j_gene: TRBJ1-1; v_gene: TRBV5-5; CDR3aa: CASRSQGYTEAFF
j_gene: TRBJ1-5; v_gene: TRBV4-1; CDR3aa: CASSQVRWGGGNQPQHF
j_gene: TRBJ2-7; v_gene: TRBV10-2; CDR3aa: CASSPGLAGMILEQYF
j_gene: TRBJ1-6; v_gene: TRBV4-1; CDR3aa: CASSQDHDTYSPLHF
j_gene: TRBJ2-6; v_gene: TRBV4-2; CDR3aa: CASSQDAYSGANVLTF